This is a list of T cell receptor beta chains from one sample in a study of T cells after posttransplantation cyclophosphamide. The method was immunoSEQ multiplex PCR; TCRdb's version includes in-frame clones alone and lacks a portion of them. The sample lists 30,000 to 40,000 clones, approximately 90% occurring once. Sequenced: PBMCs. The receptors here all came from a middle-aged woman with a blood cancer, CMV-positive, and with a related stem cell donor. CDR3s include the opening cysteine and the closing phenylalanine or tryptophan. A D gene is named only where the DNA matches it firmly.

>TRBV7-2|TRBJ2-6|TRBD1
CASSLDRGPGANVLTF
TGTGCCAGCAGCTTAGACAGGGGGCCTGGGGCCAACGTCCTGACTTTC
>TRBV5-6|TRBJ1-1|NA
CASSSGVTEAFF
TGTGCCAGCAGCTCCGGGGTCACTGAAGCTTTCTTT
>TRBV6-1|TRBJ1-1|NA
CASSASGATEAFF
TGTGCCAGCAGTGCATCAGGGGCAACTGAAGCTTTCTTT
>TRBV29-1|TRBJ1-1|NA
CSVWQLNTEAFF
TGCAGCGTTTGGCAGTTGAACACTGAAGCTTTCTTT
>TRBV28|TRBJ1-2|NA
CASSLTSRGSWSGYTF
TGTGCCAGCAGTTTAACTTCCAGGGGATCTTGGAGCGGCTACACCTTC
>TRBV5-4|TRBJ2-7|TRBD1
CASSHRGTGFSYEQYF
TGTGCCAGCAGCCACCGTGGGACAGGATTCTCCTACGAGCAGTACTTC
>TRBV2|TRBJ2-2|TRBD1
CASQTGTGNTGELFF
TGTGCCAGCCAGACCGGGACAGGGAACACCGGGGAGCTGTTTTTT
>TRBV7-9|TRBJ2-3|TRBD1
CASSLGTVASTDTQYF
TGTGCCAGCAGCTTGGGGACAGTCGCCTCCACAGATACGCAGTATTTT
>TRBV4-1|TRBJ1-2|TRBD1
CASSQPLGQGAEFDYGYTF
TGCGCCAGCAGCCAACCCCTCGGACAGGGGGCAGAGTTTGACTATGGCTACACCTTC
>TRBV28|TRBJ2-7|TRBD2
CASSVNLAGGPISYEQYF
TGTGCCAGCAGTGTTAACCTAGCGGGGGGGCCCATCTCCTACGAGCAGTACTTC
>TRBV18|TRBJ2-3|TRBD1
CASSRDRGTDTQYF
TGTGCCAGCTCACGGGACAGGGGCACAGATACGCAGTATTTT